Below are 19 T cell receptor beta chains sequenced from a single sample in a study of cytomegalovirus exposure and HLA in healthy donors. Use of 60 Vbeta and 13 Jbeta primers characterized the PCR. TCRdb's table, derived via immunoSEQ multiplex PCR, lists solely in-frame clones and lacks some. This table holds fewer than 120,000 clones, approximately 86% found once. Sequenced input: PBMCs. Receptor source: a middle-aged man in good health and CMV-seronegative.

The chain couples TRBV6-6 to TRBJ2-5, with TRBD1 identical over 8 bases. Germline-derived CDR1 and CDR2 are MNHNY and SVGAGI (reference sequence). The CDR3 consists of 14 residues. V lost 4 bases, J lost 5 bases, and 6 bases stayed unmatched. Here the CDR3 DNA reads TGTGCCAGCAGTTTCTCCGGACAGGGTGAGACCCAGTACTTC. The encoded protein is CASSFSGQGETQYF.

The V and J genes are TRBV5-6 and TRBJ1-2; unclear D gene. CDR1 SGHDT and CDR2 YYEEEE come from the germline V gene. This CDR3 has 15 residues. V was pared by 4 bases and J by 7 bases, with 20 bases between. The CDR3: CASSLREVGLFGYTF. The CDR3, as DNA: TGTGCCAGCAGCCTACGGGAGGTCGGTCTCTTTGGCTACACCTTC.

This sequence joins TRBV6-5 and TRBJ2-1; D not certain. Germline V gene data show CDR1 as MNHEY and CDR2 as SVGAGI. The CDR3 extends over 14 amino acids. Deletions cut 6 bases from V and 6 bases from J, with 15 bases between. CDR3 nucleotides: TGTGCCAGCAGCCTCTCCTCTATTCTCAATGAGCAGTTCTTC. Translating gives CASSLSSILNEQFF.

This clone was detected only once. This rearrangement joins TRBV5-4 to TRBJ2-7, with 9 bases that match TRBD1. V dropped 4 bases and J dropped 7; count of bases not matched to a gene: 15. Germline CDR1 SGHNT, CDR2 YYREEE (reference sequence). CDR3 length: 16 residues. The CDR3 is CASSPAGQGPSREQYF. The CDR3 DNA reads as TGTGCCAGCAGCCCCGCCGGACAGGGGCCCTCCCGGGAGCAGTACTTC.

The rearrangement links TRBV19 to TRBJ1-1; perhaps TRBD1 as D (6 bases). CDR1 and CDR2 from the germline V gene are LNHDA and SQIVND (reference sequence). Trimming shortened V by 10 bases and J by 4 bases, and 16 bases separated the two germline ends. The CDR3 is made up of 13 amino acids. Here the CDR3 DNA reads TGTGCCACTGCGGCAGGGGCAGGCACTGAAGCTTTCTTT. Translating gives CATAAGAGTEAFF.

This clone came up once. This chain uses TRBV27 with TRBJ2-3; 9 bases are shared with TRBD2. Germline-derived CDR1 and CDR2 are MNHEY and SMNVEV (reference sequence). This CDR3 has 14 amino acids. The J segment lost 6 bases and the V segment lost 6 bases, leaving 7 bases of the junction unmatched. The DNA of the CDR3 is TGTGCCAGCAGCCTCGGGACTAGCCAGGATACGCAGTATTTT. Translated, it gives CASSLGTSQDTQYF.

This chain uses TRBV5-1 with TRBJ2-1, with 9 bases lining up with TRBD1. The CDR3 consists of 16 residues. V dropped 4 bases and J dropped 5; count of bases not matched to a gene: 10. The germline V gene encodes CDR1 SGHRS and CDR2 YFSETQ. The CDR3 region is CASSAPRDRVHNEQFF. The CDR3 nucleotides read TGCGCCAGCAGCGCCCCCCGGGACAGGGTCCACAATGAGCAGTTCTTC.

This clone was counted a few times. The chain has TRBV7-9 and TRBJ1-2; 8 bases map to TRBD1. The CDR3 runs 14 residues. Germline CDR1 SEHNR, CDR2 FQNEAQ (reference sequence). V shed 1 base, J shed 8 bases, and the junction held 6 bases outside the gene matches. The DNA of the CDR3 is TGTGCCAGCAGCTTAGACTTGGACAGGGACGGCTACACCTTC. As protein: CASSLDLDRDGYTF.

This chain connects TRBV30 to TRBJ2-3; D uncertain. The CDR3 length is 13 residues. The germline CDR1 and CDR2 sequences are GTSNPN and SVGIG (reference sequence). With 2 bases removed from V and 9 bases from J, the gap between germline ends came to 15 bases. In DNA, the CDR3 is TGTGCCTGGAGTCCCATCTACTCTATGACGCAGTATTTT. It yields the protein CAWSPIYSMTQYF.

The J gene is TRBJ1-1, the V gene TRBV15; 10 nucleotides line up with TRBD1. CDR1 and CDR2 from the germline V gene are LNHNV and YYDKDF (reference sequence). CDR3 length: 16 amino acids. The V gene end was trimmed by 4 bases and the J gene end by 4 bases; junction bases not matched to a gene: 9. This CDR3 reads CATSTGDRGGGTEAFF. In DNA, the CDR3 is TGTGCCACCAGCACCGGGGACAGGGGAGGTGGCACTGAAGCTTTCTTT.

The rearrangement joins TRBV27 to TRBJ1-2; D possibly corresponds to TRBD1 (5 bases). With 5 bases removed from V and 5 bases from J, the gap between germline ends came to 15 bases. There are 14 residues in the CDR3. The germline gives CDR1 MNHEY, CDR2 SMNVEV (reference sequence). The CDR3 sequence is CASSIGHEGYGYTF. CDR3 bases: TGTGCCAGCAGTATAGGACACGAAGGTTATGGCTACACCTTC.

The chain joins TRBV5-1 to TRBJ2-7, with 7 bases lining up with TRBD1. Germline V gene data show CDR1 as SGHRS and CDR2 as YFSETQ. With V trimmed by 4 bases and J by 0 bases, 4 bases remained unmatched. This CDR3 spans 14 amino acids. The CDR3 is CASSPRDSSYEQYF. Written as DNA, the CDR3 is TGCGCCAGCAGCCCCCGGGACAGCTCCTACGAGCAGTACTTC.

The chain couples TRBV18 to TRBJ2-7; 8 positions match TRBD1. Germline V gene lookup returns CDR1 KGHSH and CDR2 LQKENI. CDR3 length equals 12 residues. The V segment lost 3 bases and the J segment 6 bases; nucleotides outside the gene matches: 1. CDR3 nucleotide sequence: TGTGCCAGCTCACCGGGGACAGGCGAGCAGTACTTC. It is translated as CASSPGTGEQYF.

The chain couples TRBV2 to TRBJ2-7; D uncertain. The CDR3 spans 12 residues. V lost 8 bases, J lost 2 bases, and 10 bases lay in between. CDR1 is SNHLY, CDR2 FYNNEI, per germline. The CDR3 spells CASEFVAYEQYF. The CDR3 nucleotides read TGTGCCAGCGAGTTTGTAGCCTACGAGCAGTACTTC.

The V gene is TRBV27, the J gene TRBJ1-1, with D tentatively TRBD1 (5 bases). With 7 bases removed from V and 1 base from J, the gap between germline ends came to 13 bases. This CDR3 contains 14 residues. The germline V gene encodes CDR1 MNHEY and CDR2 SMNVEV (reference sequence). The CDR3 spells CASNYRPANTEAFF. CDR3 bases: TGTGCCAGCAACTACAGGCCCGCGAACACTGAAGCTTTCTTT.

This clone was picked up one time. The chain couples TRBV5-4 to TRBJ2-1; D perhaps matches TRBD2 (6 bases). The CDR3 runs to 16 residues. CDR1 and CDR2 from the germline V gene are SGHNT and YYREEE (reference sequence). The V end lost 6 bases, the J end lost 5 bases, and 21 bases lay between the germline ends. DNA of the CDR3: TGTGCCAGCACCTTCCGGGGGTCATTTCTTAACAATGAGCAGTTCTTC. Amino acids: CASTFRGSFLNNEQFF.

V gene TRBV11-2 combines with J gene TRBJ1-2, with D perhaps TRBD1 (6 bases). Germline V gene sequence: CDR1 SGHAT, CDR2 FQNNGV. V shed 1 base and J shed 2 bases, with 8 bases lying between them. The CDR3 has 14 amino acids. Here the CDR3 DNA reads TGTGCCAGCAGCTTAGGGGGGCCCAACTATGGCTACACCTTC. The encoded protein is CASSLGGPNYGYTF.

This chain uses TRBV11-2 with TRBJ1-1, with D unresolved. Per the germline V gene, CDR1 is SGHAT and CDR2 is FQNNGV. The CDR3 consists of 13 residues. With 5 bases removed from V and 7 bases from J, the gap between germline ends came to 14 bases. As DNA, the CDR3 is TGTGCCAGCAGCCAAAGGCGGGAGATTGAAGCTTTCTTT. It specifies CASSQRREIEAFF.

This clone occurred once. Other DNA sequences of this sample code for an identical CDR3. This rearrangement joins TRBV28 to TRBJ1-5; D not resolved. Trimming pared 2 bases from V and 1 base from J, leaving 6 bases between. This CDR3 spans 14 amino acids. Looked up from germline, CDR1 is MDHEN and CDR2 is SYDVKM. The CDR3 DNA reads TGTGCCAGCAGTTTAAGCGGAAGCAATCAGCCCCAGCATTTT. This encodes CASSLSGSNQPQHF. Looking up the rest from reference TRBV28 and TRBJ1-5 gives the full variable domain: DVKVTQSSRYLVKRTGEKVFLECVQDMDHENMFWYRQDPGLGLRLIYFSYDVKMKEKGDIPEGYSVSREKKERFSLILESASTNQTSMYLCASSLSGSNQPQHFGDGTRLSIL.